The next 30 T cell receptor beta chains were all read from a single sample in a study of cytomegalovirus exposure and HLA in healthy donors. PCR was performed using 60 Vbeta and 13 Jbeta primers. The repertoire was sequenced with immunoSEQ multiplex PCR; TCRdb's copy has only in-frame clones and lacks some. The table shows 100,000 to 150,000 clones, with roughly 80% occurring only once. What was sequenced was PBMCs. All receptors derive from a man aged 30 to 45 in good health and CMV-seronegative.

The V gene is TRBV27, the J gene TRBJ1-5; 8 bases fit TRBD1. Unmatched junction bases numbered 11, after V lost 4 bases and J lost 6 bases. This CDR3 is built from 16 residues. Germline CDR1 and CDR2: MNHEY and SMNVEV (reference sequence). The CDR3 bases are TGTGCCAGCAGTTCCGCGGACAGGGTCGCAGGTCAGCCCCAGCATTTT. Translating it yields CASSSADRVAGQPQHF.

V and J are TRBV9 and TRBJ2-5; TRBD2 matches at 8 bases. With V trimmed by 5 bases and J by 3 bases, 6 bases remained unmatched. The CDR3 totals 14 residues. CDR1 and CDR2 (germline): SGDLS, YYNGEE. The CDR3 coding sequence is TGTGCCAGCAGTGAAAGCGGGAGAGAAGAGACCCAGTACTTC. Translation: CASSESGREETQYF.

This clone was counted a single time. The chain joins TRBV7-6 to TRBJ1-2, with D possibly TRBD1 on 5 matching bases. Germline-derived CDR1 and CDR2 are SGHVS and FNYEAQ. This CDR3 is built from 15 residues. Trimming stripped 5 bases from V and 4 bases from J, with 17 bases between. The CDR3 sequence is CASSPQGVQGYGYTF. Written as DNA, the CDR3 is TGTGCCAGCAGCCCACAAGGAGTCCAGGGCTATGGCTACACCTTC. The full variable domain, completed using reference TRBV7-6 and TRBJ1-2, is GAGVSQSPRYKVTKRGQDVALRCDPISGHVSLYWYRQALGQGPEFLTYFNYEAQQDKSGLPNDRFSAERPEGSISTLTIQRTEQRDSAMYRCASSPQGVQGYGYTFGSGTRLTVV.

CDR3 residues: CASSTTRQGSYEQYF. In DNA, the CDR3 is TGTGCCAGCAGTACCACCCGACAGGGCAGCTACGAGCAGTACTTC. The V gene is TRBV28, the J gene TRBJ2-7; 7 positions match TRBD1. V shed 5 bases, J shed 3 bases, and the junction held 10 bases outside the gene matches. Germline V gene data show CDR1 as MDHEN and CDR2 as SYDVKM. The CDR3 sequence is 15 residues long.

The gene calls are TRBV12-5 and TRBJ2-2; 7 bases agree with TRBD1. CDR1 is LGHNT and CDR2 is FRNRAP in the germline V gene. The length of the CDR3 is 15 residues. Trimming at V came to 5 bases and at J to 3 bases, leaving 6 bases not matched to a gene. The CDR3 protein is CASGLRTGYTGELFF. DNA for the CDR3: TGTGCTAGTGGTCTCAGGACAGGTTACACCGGGGAGCTGTTTTTT.

The gene calls are TRBV19 and TRBJ2-5; D may be TRBD2 (6 bases). The germline CDR1 and CDR2 sequences are LNHDA and SQIVND (reference sequence). The CDR3 loop spans 15 amino acids. V was trimmed by 4 bases and J by 5 bases, leaving 17 bases between them. The CDR3, as DNA: TGTGCCAGTAGTAAGGGACTTTATGGTCCGGAGACCCAGTACTTC. This gives the protein CASSKGLYGPETQYF.

The chain uses TRBV10-3 and TRBJ2-7; 9 bases agree with TRBD1. CDR1 ENHRY and CDR2 SYGVKD come from the germline V gene. The CDR3 contains 20 residues. Germline trimming cut 4 bases from V and 3 bases from J; bases unmatched to any gene: 22. In nucleotides, the CDR3 is TGTGCCATCAGTGGAAGCTCCGGGACAGGGAAAGAGCGGACCTACTACGAGCAGTACTTC. Its translation is CAISGSSGTGKERTYYEQYF.

The chain uses TRBV10-3 and TRBJ2-7; D possibly corresponds to TRBD1 (5 bases). Trimming took 10 bases from V and 0 from J, leaving 16 bases between them. The CDR3 spans 14 residues. Germline V gene data show CDR1 as ENHRY and CDR2 as SYGVKD. The CDR3 DNA reads TGTGCCACCCGAGTCAGGGATAGCTCCTACGAGCAGTACTTC. Residues: CATRVRDSSYEQYF.

The sample holds a few counts of this clone. CDR3 loop: CASTPLGLSPDTQYF. The CDR3 DNA sequence: TGTGCCAGCACCCCCCTGGGACTTTCTCCCGATACGCAGTATTTT. The chain carries TRBV27 and TRBJ2-3, with D possibly matching TRBD2 (6 bases). The V and J ends lost 7 bases and 6 bases respectively, with 20 bases between them. Germline CDR1 reads MNHEY; CDR2 reads SMNVEV (reference sequence). The CDR3 runs to 15 residues.

V gene TRBV5-8 combines with J gene TRBJ1-2; 7 bases are a match to TRBD1. The germline gives CDR1 SGHTS, CDR2 YDEGEE. V lost 5 bases and J lost 8; bases outside the gene matches: 12. This CDR3 has 14 amino acids. Here the CDR3 reads CASSSQGPPRGYTF. The CDR3 DNA is TGTGCCAGCAGTTCACAGGGGCCCCCTCGGGGCTACACCTTC.

On this clone itself: The sample has other DNA sequences that encode this CDR3 too. This chain uses TRBV27 with TRBJ1-2; TRBD1 agrees at 9 bases. The CDR3 spans 16 residues. Trimming at V came to 6 bases and at J to 7 bases, leaving 15 bases not matched to a gene. Germline loops: CDR1 MNHEY, CDR2 SMNVEV (reference sequence). In nucleotides, the CDR3 is TGTGCCAGCAGCCTAATACAGGGGGCGCTTTTTATTGGCTACACCTTC. Protein: CASSLIQGALFIGYTF.

This clone was seen a single time. The chain links TRBV9 to TRBJ1-2; TRBD1 matches 8 bases. Germline V gives CDR1 SGDLS, CDR2 YYNGEE. With V trimmed by 0 bases and J by 6 bases, 4 bases remained unmatched. The CDR3 covers 14 residues. The CDR3 loop is CASSVATGGDGYTF. DNA of the CDR3: TGTGCCAGCAGCGTAGCAACAGGGGGAGATGGCTACACCTTC.

The chain links TRBV5-1 to TRBJ2-2; 8 positions match TRBD1. In germline, CDR1 is SGHRS, CDR2 YFSETQ. Losses at the gene ends were 9 bases for V and 3 bases for J; bases not matched to a gene: 7. The CDR3 has 14 residues. CDR3 DNA: TGCGCCACCTCCGGGACAGGAGACACCGGGGAGCTGTTTTTT. This codes for CATSGTGDTGELFF.

J is TRBJ2-7 and V is TRBV28; the match to TRBD2 covers 8 bases. Germline V gives CDR1 MDHEN, CDR2 SYDVKM. Germline trimming cut 5 bases from V and 0 bases from J; bases unmatched to any gene: 3. The CDR3 loop spans 14 amino acids. CDR3: CASSQRGTSYEQYF. CDR3 bases: TGTGCCAGCAGTCAGCGGGGGACCTCCTACGAGCAGTACTTC.

This chain joins TRBV28 and TRBJ1-4; D is unresolved. Germline lookup yields CDR1 MDHEN and CDR2 SYDVKM. The CDR3 has 15 amino acids. Trimming took off 6 bases at V and 6 bases at J, with 17 bases between the two ends. The CDR3: CASSRSGLGYEKLFF. The CDR3 region has the DNA TGTGCCAGCAGCCGATCAGGCTTAGGCTATGAAAAACTGTTTTTT.

The chain is built from TRBV5-5 and TRBJ2-3, with TRBD1 identical over 9 bases. This CDR3 spans 17 amino acids. The trim removed 4 bases at V and 5 bases at J, leaving 14 bases unmatched. CDR1 is SGHKS, CDR2 YYEKEE, per germline (reference sequence). CDR3 region: CASSPPRTGDLRDTQYF. DNA for the CDR3: TGTGCCAGCAGCCCGCCCAGGACAGGGGATTTGAGAGATACGCAGTATTTT.

The rearrangement links TRBV5-6 to TRBJ2-5, with TRBD1 matching over 9 bases. J was trimmed by 4 bases and V by 4 bases; bases with no gene match: 8. CDR1 SGHDT and CDR2 YYEEEE come from the germline V gene. The CDR3 is made up of 15 amino acids. CDR3: CASSPWDRAGETQYF. DNA for the CDR3: TGTGCCAGCAGCCCTTGGGACAGGGCGGGAGAGACCCAGTACTTC. Complete variable domain (other parts from reference TRBV5-6 and TRBJ2-5): DAGVTQSPTHLIKTRGQQVTLRCSPKSGHDTVSWYQQALGQGPQFIFQYYEEEERQRGNFPDRFSGHQFPNYSSELNVNALLLGDSALYLCASSPWDRAGETQYFGPGTRLLVL.

The chain uses TRBV29-1 and TRBJ1-2; tentative D call: TRBD1 (5 bases). This CDR3 has 12 residues. Germline V gives CDR1 SQVTM, CDR2 ANQGSEA. Deletions cut 3 bases from V and 2 bases from J, with 7 bases between. The CDR3 sequence is CSVDPGNYGYTF. The DNA for the CDR3 is TGCAGCGTTGACCCAGGGAACTATGGCTACACCTTC.

This clone has a handful of counts. The J gene is TRBJ2-3, the V gene TRBV27; 7 positions match TRBD1. V dropped 6 bases and J dropped 1; count of bases not matched to a gene: 7. The CDR3 has 15 residues. Looked up from germline, CDR1 is MNHEY and CDR2 is SMNVEV (reference sequence). CDR3 sequence: CASSLTDRRTDTQYF. The CDR3 DNA reads as TGTGCCAGCAGCCTTACGGACAGGCGCACAGATACGCAGTATTTT.

The chain carries TRBV28 and TRBJ1-2; TRBD1 agrees at 7 bases. Germline V gene data show CDR1 as MDHEN and CDR2 as SYDVKM. Trimming removed 1 base from V and 5 bases from J; junction bases left unmatched: 10. This CDR3 region has 16 residues. Here the CDR3 reads CASSLSFPGDRYGYTF. The CDR3 DNA is TGTGCCAGCAGTTTATCTTTTCCCGGGGACAGATATGGCTACACCTTC.

The V gene is TRBV7-9, the J gene TRBJ2-1; TRBD1 agrees at 7 bases. The CDR3 contains 14 residues. Germline loops: CDR1 SEHNR, CDR2 FQNEAQ (reference sequence). After removal of 3 bases from V and 7 bases from J, the junction contained 6 bases not matched to a gene. The CDR3 loop is CASSFQGVQNEQFF. The CDR3 DNA reads TGTGCCAGCAGCTTTCAGGGGGTTCAGAATGAGCAGTTCTTC.

The V and J genes are TRBV10-2 and TRBJ2-7; possibly TRBD1 for D (5 bases). Trimming cost V 6 bases and J 6 bases, with 12 bases left between them. The CDR3 length is 12 residues. Per the germline V gene, CDR1 is WSHSY and CDR2 is SAAADI. The CDR3 protein is CASRVQVGEQYF. CDR3 DNA: TGCGCCAGCAGGGTACAGGTAGGCGAGCAGTACTTC.

This clone was detected only once. This sequence joins TRBV19 and TRBJ1-5, with 9 bases that match TRBD1. The CDR3 totals 12 residues. J was trimmed by 4 bases and V by 10 bases; bases with no gene match: 2. Germline-derived CDR1 and CDR2 are LNHDA and SQIVND (reference sequence). Written as DNA, the CDR3 is TGTGCCATAGGGACAGGGAATCAGCCCCAGCATTTT. It yields the protein CAIGTGNQPQHF. Full variable domain (remainder filled in from reference TRBV19 and TRBJ1-5): DGGITQSPKYLFRKEGQNVTLSCEQNLNHDAMYWYRQDPGQGLRLIYYSQIVNDFQKGDIAEGYSVSREKKESFPLTVTSAQKNPTAFYLCAIGTGNQPQHFGDGTRLSIL.

This clone has just one count. Written as DNA, the CDR3 is TGCGCCAGCACACACAGGGTTGGGTCTGGGGCCAACGTCCTGACTTTC. The encoded protein is CASTHRVGSGANVLTF. The V and J genes are TRBV4-3 and TRBJ2-6; TRBD1 is a possible D gene (6 bases). Germline CDR1 and CDR2: LGHNA and YSLEER. The CDR3 is 16 amino acids. V lost 7 bases, J lost 1 base, and 14 bases lay in between.

The chain combines TRBV19 with TRBJ1-2; the match to TRBD1 covers 9 bases. The CDR3 covers 14 residues. Unmatched junction bases numbered 0, after V lost 3 bases and J lost 1 base. The V gene's germline CDR1 is LNHDA and CDR2 SQIVND (reference sequence). This chain's CDR3 is CASSMGQGNYGYTF. CDR3 DNA sequence: TGTGCCAGTAGTATGGGACAGGGTAACTATGGCTACACCTTC.

The rearrangement joins TRBV30 to TRBJ2-5; no clear D. V was trimmed by 2 bases and J by 4 bases, leaving 5 bases between them. The CDR3 length is 11 residues. The V gene's germline CDR1 is GTSNPN and CDR2 SVGIG (reference sequence). The DNA of the CDR3 is TGTGCCTGGAGTTCTGTAGAGACCCAGTACTTC. This gives the protein CAWSSVETQYF.

This clone was found a few times. The chain links TRBV6-1 to TRBJ1-1; weak D call: TRBD1 (6 bases). V lost 3 bases to trimming and J lost 4 bases, with 12 bases between them. This CDR3 has 14 amino acids. The germline CDR1 and CDR2 sequences are MNHNS and SASEGT. The CDR3 DNA reads TGTGCCAGCAGTGACGGGACATTTGGCACTGAAGCTTTCTTT. Protein sequence: CASSDGTFGTEAFF.

This chain joins TRBV19 and TRBJ2-2, with a possible D match to TRBD1 (5 bases). CDR1 and CDR2 from the germline V gene are LNHDA and SQIVND (reference sequence). Trimming pared 6 bases from V and 4 bases from J, leaving 9 bases between. This CDR3 is built from 13 residues. DNA of the CDR3: TGTGCCAGTAGCTCAGGGTTCACCGGGGAGCTGTTTTTT. This codes for CASSSGFTGELFF. The whole variable domain, remainder taken from reference TRBV19 and TRBJ2-2, is DGGITQSPKYLFRKEGQNVTLSCEQNLNHDAMYWYRQDPGQGLRLIYYSQIVNDFQKGDIAEGYSVSREKKESFPLTVTSAQKNPTAFYLCASSSGFTGELFFGEGSRLTVL.

This clone has only a few counts. The chain joins TRBV7-2 to TRBJ2-1; 8 nucleotides line up with TRBD2. The CDR3 covers 16 residues. V trimming: 6 bases; J trimming: 1 base; junction bases outside the gene matches: 8. Germline V CDR1 and CDR2: SGHTA, FQGNSA. The CDR3 DNA is TGTGCCAGCAGAACAAGCGGGGGAGGATCCTACAATGAGCAGTTCTTC. The encoded protein is CASRTSGGGSYNEQFF.

The chain employs TRBV29-1 and TRBJ2-1; a weak D match, TRBD2 (5 bases). V was pared by 3 bases and J by 0 bases, with 9 bases between. Per germline, CDR1 SQVTM and CDR2 ANQGSEA. The length of the CDR3 is 14 residues. In DNA form, the CDR3 reads TGCAGCGTTGACTCAGCGGACTCCTACAATGAGCAGTTCTTC. It codes for CSVDSADSYNEQFF.